The 6 T cell receptor beta chains in this list originate from one sample, sequenced in a study of T cell repertoires in cytomegalovirus infection. MiXCR, applied by TCRdb to the reads, yields one record per CDR3 protein. The table lists approximately 1,000,000 distinct CDR3 sequences, 30% to 40% of them singletons. For these receptors, no antigen is known. The specimen comprised cultured CD8+ T cells from PBMCs, sampled from culture after CMV antigen stimulation. The source of these receptors is a human donor in good health (CMV status not recorded). Some clones in this sample may be carry-over from other donors' samples.

With regard to this clonotype: A much bigger clone sits one base away, suggesting this may be a read error. The V call is TRBV7-6, the J call TRBJ2-3, with TRBD1 matching over 10 bases. Germline V gene sequence: CDR1 SGHVS, CDR2 FNYEAQ. This CDR3 has 17 amino acids. V lost 5 bases, J lost 3 bases, and 11 bases stayed unmatched. The CDR3 DNA reads TGTGCCAGCAGCCTACTCGTTGGACAGGGGGAAACAGATACGCAGTATTTT. Protein sequence: CASSLLVGQGETDTQYF.

The chain is built from TRBV7-9 and TRBJ1-2; a possible D gene is TRBD1 (6 bases). CDR3 length: 15 residues. Trimming shortened V by 6 bases and J by 2 bases, and 16 bases separated the two germline ends. Germline assignment: CDR1 SEHNR and CDR2 FQNEAQ (reference sequence). The CDR3 is CASSHPGHENYGYTF. The CDR3, as DNA: TGTGCCAGCAGTCACCCGGGACATGAGAACTATGGCTACACCTTC.

The rearrangement links TRBV11-2 to TRBJ1-1, with 7 bases aligning to TRBD1. V lost 2 bases to trimming and J lost 1 base; unmatched junction nucleotides: 7. This CDR3 spans 16 amino acids. CDR1 is SGHAT and CDR2 is FQNNGV in the germline V gene. The CDR3 protein is CASSLWSGTANTEAFF. The CDR3 DNA sequence: TGTGCCAGCAGCTTATGGTCCGGGACAGCGAACACTGAAGCTTTCTTT.

The chain joins TRBV20-1 to TRBJ2-1, with no clear D. V was cut by 3 bases and J by 9 bases, with 9 bases left in between. Germline CDR1 is DFQATT and CDR2 is SNEGSKA (reference sequence). The CDR3 has 11 amino acids. CDR3 sequence reads: CSASLWGEQFF. CDR3 DNA sequence: TGCAGTGCTAGTTTGTGGGGTGAGCAGTTCTTC.

This clonotype was observed a few times. The chain couples TRBV10-3 to TRBJ1-2; 10 bases agree with TRBD1. CDR1 is ENHRY, CDR2 SYGVKD, per germline. Trimming took 6 bases from V and 6 from J; bases not matched to a gene: 13. This CDR3 contains 16 residues. In nucleotides, the CDR3 is TGTGCCATCAGAGACAGGGGGCCTTATCCGAAAGATGGCTACACCTTC. Translated: CAIRDRGPYPKDGYTF.

This clonotype has a handful of counts. The chain carries TRBV19 and TRBJ2-2, with a possible D match to TRBD2 (5 bases). V lost 3 bases, J lost 7 bases, and 12 bases lay in between. This CDR3 contains 14 residues. Germline CDR1 is LNHDA and CDR2 is SQIVND (reference sequence). The CDR3 here is CASSISGIGGELFF. CDR3 in DNA: TGTGCCAGTAGTATCTCGGGGATTGGCGGGGAGCTGTTTTTT. The full variable domain, rest sourced from reference TRBV19 and TRBJ2-2, is DGGITQSPKYLFRKEGQNVTLSCEQNLNHDAMYWYRQDPGQGLRLIYYSQIVNDFQKGDIAEGYSVSREKKESFPLTVTSAQKNPTAFYLCASSISGIGGELFFGEGSRLTVL.